A selection of T cell receptor beta chains follows, all from one sample in a study of response to subunit inactivated influenza vaccine. TCRdb processed the RT-PCR reads anew with MiXCR; each CDR3 protein has one entry. The data contain about 540,000 distinct CDR3 sequences, under 30% of them seen just once; the ten biggest clones take up 2.8%. This sample also belongs to another study, concerning T cells expressing NK-cell markers.

Sequenced here: CD4+ T cells sorted from PBMCs, sampled 11 to 12 days after vaccination. The receptors here all came from a man in his forties or fifties who received an inactivated influenza vaccine. The CDR3 runs from the conserved cysteine through the conserved F or W. Each record gives: V gene, D gene, J gene, clone size, CDR3 DNA, CDR3 protein. The D gene is left open where the match is weak. Size is stated for part of the rows, as once, few or many counts, or as a class when the clone is expanded.

>TRBV24-1|-|TRBJ2-2|few
TGTGCCACCAGTGGGCTCGTTGGATTCGATTCGGGGGAGCTGTTTTTT
CATSGLVGFDSGELFF
>TRBV15|-|TRBJ1-2|-
TGTGCCACCAGCAGAGGCGGGAACTATGGCTACACCTTC
CATSRGGNYGYTF
>TRBV7-9|-|TRBJ2-3|-
TGTGCCAGCGGCACGTTCGAAGCGAACACAGATACGCAGTATTTT
CASGTFEANTDTQYF
>TRBV6-1|-|TRBJ2-5|few
TGTGCCAGCAGCCGCAAATGGCAAGAGACCCAGTACTTC
CASSRKWQETQYF
>TRBV7-9|TRBD1|TRBJ2-5|-
TGTGCCAGCTCGCAGGGGACAGCCGAGTACTTC
CASSQGTAEYF
>TRBV4-1|TRBD2|TRBJ2-3|few
TGCGCCAGCAGCCAAGATCTGCGACTAGCGGGGGTTACGCAGTATTTT
CASSQDLRLAGVTQYF
>TRBV7-9|TRBD1|TRBJ2-3|-
TGTGCCAGCAGCCCACGGGCAGGGGGCGCAGATACGCAGTATTTT
CASSPRAGGADTQYF
>TRBV12-3/TRBV12-4|-|TRBJ2-3|few
TGTGCCAGCAGTTTAGTTCTACGCACAGATACGCAGTATTTT
CASSLVLRTDTQYF
>TRBV5-1|-|TRBJ2-7|few
TGCGCCAGCAGCTTGGCCGAAGGGAACTACGAGCAGTACTTC
CASSLAEGNYEQYF
>TRBV4-3|-|TRBJ2-2|few
TGCGCCAGCAGCCAAGATGTAGGGGCGAACACCGGGGAGCTGTTTTTT
CASSQDVGANTGELFF
>TRBV5-1|-|TRBJ1-4|many
TGCGCCAGCAGCTTGGCCGGGACACCTTATGAAAAACTGTTTTTT
CASSLAGTPYEKLFF
>TRBV6-2/TRBV6-3|TRBD1|TRBJ2-7|few
TGTGCCAGCAGTCAGGACAGGGGTGGGCGCGTGGTCTACGAGCAGTACTTC
CASSQDRGGRVVYEQYF
>TRBV10-3|-|TRBJ2-7|-
TGTGCCATCAGTGATAGAGGCGACTCCTACGAGCAGTACTTC
CAISDRGDSYEQYF
>TRBV29-1|-|TRBJ1-2|-
TGCAGCGTTAAACCTTTAAGCCATGCTAACTATGGCTACACCTTC
CSVKPLSHANYGYTF
>TRBV5-1|-|TRBJ2-7|many
TGCGCCAGCAGCTTGGGTCCTAGCTCCTACGAGCAGTACTTC
CASSLGPSSYEQYF
>TRBV28|TRBD1|TRBJ2-7|-
TGTGCCAGCAGTCCGCCGGGACAGGTAGTCTACGAGCAGTACTTC
CASSPPGQVVYEQYF
>TRBV18|-|TRBJ2-7|few
TGTGCCAGCTCACGGTTCGACTACGAGCAGTACTTC
CASSRFDYEQYF
>TRBV27|-|TRBJ2-3|-
TGTGCCAGCAGATATGGGTATGCTAGCACAGATACGCAGTATTTT
CASRYGYASTDTQYF
>TRBV5-4|-|TRBJ1-3|-
TGTGCCAGCAGCTCCGGCGGAGCCTCTGGAAACACCATATATTTT
CASSSGGASGNTIYF
>TRBV4-1|TRBD2|TRBJ2-2|few
TGCGCCAGCAGCTTCGGTAGCGGGGGGGGTGCCGGGGAGCTGTTTTTT
CASSFGSGGGAGELFF
>TRBV6-2/TRBV6-3|TRBD1|TRBJ1-5|-
TGTGCCAGCAGTCGTAGCAGGGGGCGGGTTCAGCCCCAGCATTTT
CASSRSRGRVQPQHF
>TRBV15|-|TRBJ2-5|-
TGTGCCACTACCGGGCCCACCCAAGAGACCCAGTACTTC
CATTGPTQETQYF
>TRBV12-3/TRBV12-4|-|TRBJ1-4|-
TGTGCCAGCAGTTTTGTGGAATTTGGTGAAAAACTGTTTTTT
CASSFVEFGEKLFF
>TRBV11-2|TRBD2|TRBJ2-3|-
TGTGCCAGCAGCCTGCGGGGGAACGTAGGAGATACGCAGTATTTT
CASSLRGNVGDTQYF
>TRBV5-1|TRBD1|TRBJ2-5|few
TGCGCCAGCAGCTTAGCCCCCGGGACAGGGGTTAGGTCTCAAGAGACCCAGTACTTC
CASSLAPGTGVRSQETQYF
>TRBV12-3/TRBV12-4|-|TRBJ2-6|-
TGTGCCAGCAGTACCCGGGCCGGGGCCAACGTCCTGACTTTC
CASSTRAGANVLTF
>TRBV5-1|TRBD1|TRBJ1-1|few
TGCGCCAGCAGTCGGCGGGGGCACAGGGGGAACACTGAAGCTTTCTTT
CASSRRGHRGNTEAFF
>TRBV6-2/TRBV6-3|TRBD1|TRBJ1-5|-
TGTGCCAGCAGGCGGGACAGGGGTCTCCACAGCAATCAGCCCCAGCATTTT
CASRRDRGLHSNQPQHF
>TRBV28|-|TRBJ1-5|-
TGTGCCAGCAGCAATAAGAACCGTCCCCAGCATTTT
CASSNKNRPQHF
>TRBV12-3/TRBV12-4|-|TRBJ1-3|-
TGTGCCAGCAGTACCTTCTACAGCTCTGGAAACACCATATATTTT
CASSTFYSSGNTIYF
>TRBV29-1|TRBD2|TRBJ2-1|-
TGCAGCGCCCAACCCAGCGGGACTCTACATGAGCAGTTCTTC
CSAQPSGTLHEQFF
>TRBV24-1|-|TRBJ2-1|many
TGTGCCACCAGTGATTTAGGGGAGCAGTTCTTC
CATSDLGEQFF
>TRBV30|TRBD1|TRBJ2-2|-
TGTGCCTGGACGACGACAGGGGGCGGGGAGCTGTTTTTT
CAWTTTGGGELFF
>TRBV25-1|-|TRBJ2-3|-
TGTGCCAGCAGTGACCGCGAGAAGTATAGTTCGCAGTATTTT
CASSDREKYSSQYF
>TRBV5-1|TRBD1|TRBJ1-4|many
TGCGCCAGCAGGGGACAGGGGACCGCTAAAGAAAAACTGTTTTTT
CASRGQGTAKEKLFF
>TRBV20-1|TRBD2|TRBJ2-1|-
TGCAGTGCTAAGAGGCTAGCGGGGTACAATGAGCAGTTCTTC
CSAKRLAGYNEQFF
>TRBV4-2|-|TRBJ1-3|few
TGTGCCAGCAGCCAAGCGACAGGTTCTGGAAACACCATATATTTT
CASSQATGSGNTIYF